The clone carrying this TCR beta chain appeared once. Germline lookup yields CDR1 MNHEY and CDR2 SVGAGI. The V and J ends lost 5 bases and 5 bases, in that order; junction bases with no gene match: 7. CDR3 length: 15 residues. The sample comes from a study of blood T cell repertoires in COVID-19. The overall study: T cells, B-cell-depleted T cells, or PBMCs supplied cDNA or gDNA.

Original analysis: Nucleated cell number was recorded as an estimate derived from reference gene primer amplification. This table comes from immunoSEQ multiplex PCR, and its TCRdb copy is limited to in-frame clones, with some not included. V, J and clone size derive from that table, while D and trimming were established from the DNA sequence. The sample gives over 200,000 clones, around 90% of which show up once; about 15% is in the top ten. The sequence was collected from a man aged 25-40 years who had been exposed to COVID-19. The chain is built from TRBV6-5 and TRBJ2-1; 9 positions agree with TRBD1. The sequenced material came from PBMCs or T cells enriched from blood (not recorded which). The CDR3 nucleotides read TGTGCCAGCAGTATTTCCGGGACAGGGAACAATGAGCAGTTCTTC. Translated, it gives CASSISGTGNNEQFF.